Listed below are T cell receptor beta chains from one sample, sequenced in a study of T cells in Graves' hyperthyroidism and ophthalmopathy. Each CDR3 protein gets one entry after TCRdb re-called the multiplex PCR reads with MiXCR. The table shows about 290,000 distinct CDR3 sequences, with more than 10% occurring only once. The material sequenced was blood. All receptors derive from a woman in her 30s with Graves' hyperthyroidism that later progressed to Graves' ophthalmopathy. Both conserved end residues are part of each CDR3. The D gene is left open where the match is weak. Rows may omit the clone size; those that give it use once, few, many or a size class.

TRBV28,15,many,TRBJ1-6,TRBD1,TGTGCCAGCAGTCTGTCGGACAGGTCCAGTTCACCCCTCCACTTT,CASSLSDRSSSPLHF
TRBV2,14,many,TRBJ1-5,-,TGTGCCAGCGGTCGTGGGGGGGGCTTAAAGCCCCAGCATTTT,CASGRGGGLKPQHF
TRBV10-3,14,many,TRBJ2-7,TRBD1,TGTGCCATCAGTGGACCGACAGGGGGAAACGAGCAGTACTTC,CAISGPTGGNEQYF
TRBV4-1,16,few,TRBJ1-3,-,TGCGCCAGCAGCCCCTCTGGGGTCCCCGCTGGAAACACCATATATTTT,CASSPSGVPAGNTIYF
TRBV30,12,-,TRBJ2-7,TRBD2,TGTGCCTGGAGCGCCCCTAGCGGCGAGCAGTACTTC,CAWSAPSGEQYF
TRBV5-4,16,-,TRBJ2-7,TRBD2,TGTGCCAGCAGCTTGGCCCCGGGACTAGCGGGAGGCGAGCAGTACTTC,CASSLAPGLAGGEQYF
TRBV5-8,15,few,TRBJ1-3,-,TGTGCCAGCAGCTTGGCGGCAAGCTCTGGAAACACCATATATTTT,CASSLAASSGNTIYF
TRBV9,16,many,TRBJ2-3,-,TGTGCCAGCAGCGTAGTTGGCGGAGCTAGCACAGATACGCAGTATTTT,CASSVVGGASTDTQYF
TRBV18,16,many,TRBJ2-2,-,TGTGCCAGCTCACCCCTGGGACACGGAAACACCGGGGAGCTGTTTTTT,CASSPLGHGNTGELFF
TRBV4-1,19,few,TRBJ2-7,-,TGCGCCAGCAGCCAAGCATGGGTAATAAGTTCGATGGGTTCCTACGAGCAGTACTTC,CASSQAWVISSMGSYEQYF
TRBV19,13,many,TRBJ2-1,-,TGTGCCAGTAGTATTGGGACGGGCGGTGAGCAGTTCTTC,CASSIGTGGEQFF
TRBV27,15,few,TRBJ2-3,TRBD1,TGTGCCAGCAGTCTCCGGGACAGACCGCGAGGTACGCAGTATTTT,CASSLRDRPRGTQYF
TRBV13,17,many,TRBJ2-5,TRBD2,TGTGCCAGCAGCGACCGACTAGCGGGAGGTAGGGAGGAGACCCAGTACTTC,CASSDRLAGGREETQYF
TRBV2,15,many,TRBJ2-1,TRBD2,TGTGCCAGCAGGAAACTAGCGGGAGCGCCTAGCGGGCAGTTCTTC,CASRKLAGAPSGQFF
TRBV11-2,14,many,TRBJ2-3,-,TGTGCCAGCAGCCATATGGGGCAGGGAGATACGCAGTATTTT,CASSHMGQGDTQYF
TRBV5-1,15,-,TRBJ2-1,-,TGCGCCAGCAGCGTCCGGGACTTCTCCTACAATGAGCAGTTCTTC,CASSVRDFSYNEQFF
TRBV11-2,19,many,TRBJ2-1,TRBD2,TGTGCCAGCAGCTCGACCGGGACTAGCGGGAGTGGGTCCTACAATGAGCAGTTCTTC,CASSSTGTSGSGSYNEQFF
TRBV28,15,many,TRBJ1-3,-,TGTGCCAGCAGTTTCTCGGGGGCCGTTGGAAACACCATATATTTT,CASSFSGAVGNTIYF
TRBV6-5,13,many,TRBJ2-1,TRBD1,TGTGCCAGCAGTTACGGTGGGGACAGCTATCAGTTCTTC,CASSYGGDSYQFF
TRBV29-1,18,many,TRBJ1-1,-,TGCAGCGTTGAAGATCTTCAGGAACGAGGGGGGATGAACACTGAAGCTTTCTTT,CSVEDLQERGGMNTEAFF
TRBV5-4,16,few,TRBJ1-1,-,TGTGCCAGCAGCGGCTCGAGGAGGGGGTTGAACACTGAAGCTTTCTTT,CASSGSRRGLNTEAFF
TRBV2,15,once,TRBJ2-7,TRBD1,TGTGCCAGCAGCCCAAGCAGGACAGGGCCTCGGGAGCAGTACTTC,CASSPSRTGPREQYF
TRBV27,15,many,TRBJ2-7,TRBD2,TGTGCCAGCAGTTTATGGGCTAGCGGGAGCGACGAGCAGTACTTC,CASSLWASGSDEQYF
TRBV6-2/TRBV6-3,16,many,TRBJ1-5,-,TGTGCCAGCAGTTCCTTTCCGTACGTCACCAATCAGCCCCAGCATTTT,CASSSFPYVTNQPQHF
TRBV28,16,many,TRBJ2-1,-,TGTGCCAGCAGTCCCCGAAAAAGCGGGCTTTACAATGAGCAGTTCTTC,CASSPRKSGLYNEQFF
TRBV5-1,15,-,TRBJ2-1,-,TGCGCCAGCAGCTTGGGGCACGCCTCCTACAATGAGCAGTTCTTC,CASSLGHASYNEQFF
TRBV19,14,-,TRBJ2-3,-,TGTGCCAGTAGTCTCAGGGGGGTTCAAGATACGCAGTATTTT,CASSLRGVQDTQYF
TRBV2,16,many,TRBJ1-5,-,TGTGCCAGCAGTGAGACGGGTCAGGGCAGGAATCAGCCCCAGCATTTT,CASSETGQGRNQPQHF
TRBV5-4,17,few,TRBJ2-2,TRBD2,TGTGCCAGCAGCGGACTAGCGGGAGGGCCAGACACCGGGGAGCTGTTTTTT,CASSGLAGGPDTGELFF
TRBV28,15,many,TRBJ2-7,TRBD2,TGTGCCAGCAGTTTATTAGCGGGAGGGCCGGGCGAGCAGTACTTC,CASSLLAGGPGEQYF
TRBV6-1,15,many,TRBJ1-5,-,TGTGCCAGCAGTGAAAGTGTCAGTAGCAATCAGCCCCAGCATTTT,CASSESVSSNQPQHF
TRBV20-1,18,-,TRBJ2-2,TRBD2,TGCAGTGCTAGTGGTCCCCCAAAGCGGGAGGGCCCATCCGGGGAGCTGTTTTTT,CSASGPPKREGPSGELFF